This passage covers 3 T cell receptor beta chains from one sample sequenced in a study of T cell responses to AZD1222 COVID-19 vaccine. The assay was immunoSEQ multiplex PCR, and TCRdb's table has in-frame clones only and misses some. The sample has about 85,000 clones, roughly nine tenths seen once; the top ten hold 6% to 9%. Specimen: peripheral blood, collected on day 0 of AZD1222 vaccination. The source of these receptors is an adult in good health.

The chain links TRBV11-1 to TRBJ2-4; D uncertain. The CDR3 contains 16 residues. Germline CDR1 SGHAT, CDR2 FQDESV (reference sequence). V was shortened by 0 bases and J by 4 bases, with 13 bases between the two germline ends. CDR3: CASSLAGGLGKNIQYF. In nucleotides, the CDR3 is TGTGCCAGCAGCTTAGCTGGCGGTCTTGGGAAAAACATTCAGTACTTC.

This clone has only a few counts. V usage is TRBV9 and J usage is TRBJ1-2; 9 bases fit TRBD1. This CDR3 has 15 amino acids. The V gene's germline CDR1 is SGDLS and CDR2 YYNGEE. V shed 6 bases, J shed 8 bases, and the junction held 14 bases outside the gene matches. CDR3 sequence reads: CASNRPGTGTEGYTF. In DNA form, the CDR3 reads TGTGCCAGCAACCGTCCCGGGACAGGGACGGAAGGCTACACCTTC. Full variable domain (outside the CDR3, taken from reference TRBV9 and TRBJ1-2): DSGVTQTPKHLITATGQRVTLRCSPRSGDLSVYWYQQSLDQGLQFLIQYYNGEERAKGNILERFSAQQFPDLHSELNLSSLELGDSALYFCASNRPGTGTEGYTFGSGTRLTVV.

The chain uses TRBV7-3 and TRBJ1-1; 9 bases are shared with TRBD1. This CDR3 is 14 amino acids long. Germline CDR1 and CDR2: SGHTA and FQGTGA. J was trimmed by 5 bases and V by 6 bases; bases with no gene match: 7. CDR3 in amino acids: CASRPGQGHTEAFF. CDR3 nucleotides: TGTGCCAGCAGACCGGGACAGGGTCATACTGAAGCTTTCTTT.